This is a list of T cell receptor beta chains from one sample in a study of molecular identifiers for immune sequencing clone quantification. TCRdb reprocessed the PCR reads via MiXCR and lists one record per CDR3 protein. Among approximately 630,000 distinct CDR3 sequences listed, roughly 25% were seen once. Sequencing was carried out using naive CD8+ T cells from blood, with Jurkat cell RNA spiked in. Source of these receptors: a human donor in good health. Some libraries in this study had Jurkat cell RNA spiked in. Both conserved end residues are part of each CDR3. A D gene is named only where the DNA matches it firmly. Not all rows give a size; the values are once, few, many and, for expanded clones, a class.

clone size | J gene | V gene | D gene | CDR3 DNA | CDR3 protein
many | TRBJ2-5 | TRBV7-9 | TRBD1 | TGTGCCAGCAGCTCGGGACAGGGTATAGAGACCCAGTACTTC | CASSSGQGIETQYF
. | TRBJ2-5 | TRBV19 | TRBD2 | TGTGCCACCCGACTAGCGTCAAAAGAGACCCAGTACTTC | CATRLASKETQYF
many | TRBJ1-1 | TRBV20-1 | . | TGCAGTGCTAGAGACGCCAAGGGGATCACTGAAGCTTTCTTT | CSARDAKGITEAFF
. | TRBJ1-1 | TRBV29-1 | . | TGCAGCGTTCTCTGGGACACTGAAGCTTTCTTT | CSVLWDTEAFF
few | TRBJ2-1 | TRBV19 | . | TGTGCCAGTAGTATTTCAGGTGACCTATACTACAATGAGCAGTTCTTC | CASSISGDLYYNEQFF
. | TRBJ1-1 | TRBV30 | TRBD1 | TGTGCCTGGAGTGTCCCGGACAGGGGCTCGGACACTGAAGCTTTCTTT | CAWSVPDRGSDTEAFF
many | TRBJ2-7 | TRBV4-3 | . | TGCGCCAGCAGCCCGACACGGGGCAGTTACGAGCAGTACTTC | CASSPTRGSYEQYF
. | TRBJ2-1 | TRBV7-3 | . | TGTGCCAGCAGCTTAATTGGCGGAGGCCCCAATGAGCAGTTCTTC | CASSLIGGGPNEQFF
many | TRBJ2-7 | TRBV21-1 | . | TGTGCCAGCAGACTAATGGGGTACGAGCAGTACTTC | CASRLMGYEQYF
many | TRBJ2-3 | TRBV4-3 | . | TGCGCCAGCAGCCAAGATGGCACAGATACGCAGTATTTT | CASSQDGTDTQYF
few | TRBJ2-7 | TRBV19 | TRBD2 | TGTGCCAGTAGTATTCTACTAGCGGGATGGAACGAGCAGTACTTC | CASSILLAGWNEQYF
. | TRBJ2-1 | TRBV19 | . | TGTGCCAGTATGGGTAGCTCCTACAATGAGCAGTTCTTC | CASMGSSYNEQFF
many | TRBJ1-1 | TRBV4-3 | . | TGCGCCAGCAGCCAATTTGAGGCAAACACTGAAGCTTTCTTT | CASSQFEANTEAFF
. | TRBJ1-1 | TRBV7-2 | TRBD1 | TGTGCCAGCAGCTTTACAGGGGGCGCGTTGGGGGCTTTCTTT | CASSFTGGALGAFF
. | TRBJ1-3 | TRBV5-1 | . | TGCGCCAGCAGGCCGGACAAGAGCTCTGGAGACACCATATATTTT | CASRPDKSSGDTIYF
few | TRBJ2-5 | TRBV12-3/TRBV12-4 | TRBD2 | TGTGCCAGCAGCCTTAGCGGGGGGGCCGAAGAGACCCAGTACTTC | CASSLSGGAEETQYF
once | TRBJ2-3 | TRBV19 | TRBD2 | TGTACCAGTAGTCCAAAAGCGGGGGGGATTACAGATACGCAGTATTTT | CTSSPKAGGITDTQYF
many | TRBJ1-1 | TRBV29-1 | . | TGCAGCGCCGAGGCCGATCTAGGCACTGAAGCTTTCTTT | CSAEADLGTEAFF
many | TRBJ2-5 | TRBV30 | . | TGTGCCTGGAGCGCCGGACATTGGCTGGAGACCCAGTACTTC | CAWSAGHWLETQYF
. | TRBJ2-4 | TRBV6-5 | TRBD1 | TGTGCCAGCAGCGGACAGGGGGCGGACATTCAGTACTTC | CASSGQGADIQYF
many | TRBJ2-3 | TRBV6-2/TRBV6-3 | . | TGTGCCAGCACCCTGGGACCCCCGAGCGTCCCAGATACGCAGTATTTT | CASTLGPPSVPDTQYF
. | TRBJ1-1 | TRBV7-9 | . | TGTGCCAGCAGCTGGATTGGCCCTGCCGCTTTCTTT | CASSWIGPAAFF
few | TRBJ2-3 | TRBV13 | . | TGTGCCAGCACCCTAATCGAATCGACTAGACGAAGCACAGATACGCAGTATTTT | CASTLIESTRRSTDTQYF
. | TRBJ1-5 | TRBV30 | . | TGTGCCTGGAACAGCGGGCTTCAGCCCCAGCATTTT | CAWNSGLQPQHF
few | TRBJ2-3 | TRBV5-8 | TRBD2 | TGTGCCAGCAGCTTGGCGGCTAGCGGTCTCGGTACAGATACGCAGTATTTT | CASSLAASGLGTDTQYF
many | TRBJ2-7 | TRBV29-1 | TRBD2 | TGCAGCGTTGTACTAGCGGGGGCCTACGAGCAGTACTTC | CSVVLAGAYEQYF
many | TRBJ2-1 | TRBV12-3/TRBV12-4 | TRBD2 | TGTGCCAGCGGAAATAGACTAGCACGGTCCAATGAGCAGTTCTTC | CASGNRLARSNEQFF
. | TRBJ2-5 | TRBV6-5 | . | TGTGCCAGCCAGCGGACAGAACAAGAGACCCAGTACTTC | CASQRTEQETQYF
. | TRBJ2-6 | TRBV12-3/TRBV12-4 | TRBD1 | TGTGCCAGCAGTCTTTACTCCTGGGACAGGGATTTTCCCTCTGGGGCCAACGTCCTGACTTTC | CASSLYSWDRDFPSGANVLTF
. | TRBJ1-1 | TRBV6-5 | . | TGTGCCCGGGGGACACCGAAGAACACTGAAGCTTTCTTT | CARGTPKNTEAFF
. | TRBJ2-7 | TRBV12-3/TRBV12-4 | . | TGTGCCAGCAGGGGGGGGTCGACAGGGAGCCACGAGCAGTACTTC | CASRGGSTGSHEQYF
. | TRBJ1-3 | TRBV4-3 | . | TGCGCCAGCAGCCAGGGGACTGCATCCTCTGGAAACACCATATATTTT | CASSQGTASSGNTIYF
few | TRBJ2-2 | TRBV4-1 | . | TGCGCCAGCAGCCAAGCGGTAGGCAGGGAGCTGTTTTTT | CASSQAVGRELFF